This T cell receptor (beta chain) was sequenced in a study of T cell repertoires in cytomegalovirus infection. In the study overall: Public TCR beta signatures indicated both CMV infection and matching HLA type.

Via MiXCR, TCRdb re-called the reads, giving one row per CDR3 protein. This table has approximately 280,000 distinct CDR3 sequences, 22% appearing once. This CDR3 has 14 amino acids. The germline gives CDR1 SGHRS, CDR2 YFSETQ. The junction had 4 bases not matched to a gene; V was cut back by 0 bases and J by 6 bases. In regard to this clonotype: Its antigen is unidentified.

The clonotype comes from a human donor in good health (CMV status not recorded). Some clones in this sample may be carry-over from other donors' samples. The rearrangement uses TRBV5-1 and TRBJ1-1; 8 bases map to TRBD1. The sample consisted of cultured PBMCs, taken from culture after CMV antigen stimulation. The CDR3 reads CASSLDRGMPEAFF. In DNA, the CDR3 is TGCGCCAGCAGCTTGGACAGGGGGATGCCTGAAGCTTTCTTT.